The 6 T cell receptor beta chains given below trace back to one sample, sequenced in a study of cytomegalovirus exposure and HLA in healthy donors. PCR used 60 Vbeta primers and 13 Jbeta primers. Data came from immunoSEQ multiplex PCR; TCRdb stores just in-frame clones and leaves some out. The table records 150,000 to 200,000 clones, approximately 80% of them present only once. Sequencing was done on a sample of PBMCs. The origin of the receptors is a woman aged 45-60 years in good health and CMV-seronegative.

The rearrangement links TRBV6-5 to TRBJ1-5, with 8 bases fitting TRBD1. The CDR3 consists of 13 residues. CDR1 is MNHEY, CDR2 SVGAGI, per germline. J gave up 3 bases and V 7 bases, and 2 bases lay outside the gene matches. The CDR3 sequence is CASKTGANQPQHF. The CDR3 nucleotides are TGTGCCAGCAAGACAGGGGCCAATCAGCCCCAGCATTTT.

This chain joins TRBV27 and TRBJ1-5; D gene uncertain. The CDR3 loop spans 14 amino acids. Trimming cost V 5 bases and J 3 bases, with 11 bases left between them. CDR1 MNHEY and CDR2 SMNVEV come from the germline V gene (reference sequence). The chain's CDR3 is CASSLSAPNQPQHF. The CDR3 nucleotides read TGTGCCAGCAGTCTTAGTGCCCCCAATCAGCCCCAGCATTTT.

The chain recombines TRBV7-2 with TRBJ2-1; D may be TRBD2 (6 bases). The germline CDR1 and CDR2 sequences are SGHTA and FQGNSA. V was shortened by 1 base and J by 3 bases, with 13 bases between the two germline ends. This CDR3 has 16 amino acids. The CDR3, as DNA: TGTGCCAGCAGCTTAGTTCCGGGGGTCGGCTACAATGAGCAGTTCTTC. It translates to CASSLVPGVGYNEQFF.

The V call is TRBV25-1, the J call TRBJ2-1; 13 nucleotides align to TRBD2. There are 16 residues in the CDR3. Germline loops: CDR1 MGHDK, CDR2 SYGVNS. V lost 3 bases to trimming and J lost 9 bases; unmatched junction nucleotides: 8. This chain's CDR3 is CASSDETSGGVCEQFF. DNA of the CDR3: TGTGCCAGCAGTGACGAAACTAGCGGGGGGGTCTGTGAGCAGTTCTTC.

This chain joins TRBV27 and TRBJ1-1; TRBD1 matches 7 bases. From germline, CDR1 is MNHEY and CDR2 SMNVEV (reference sequence). J gave up 4 bases and V 5 bases, and 7 bases lay outside the gene matches. The CDR3 sequence is 14 residues long. The CDR3: CASSPTRGSTEAFF. The CDR3 DNA reads TGTGCCAGCAGTCCAACCAGGGGGAGCACTGAAGCTTTCTTT.

The rearrangement joins TRBV28 to TRBJ2-2; D gene unclear. This CDR3 comprises 14 residues. The ends were cut back, 7 bases at V and 0 bases at J, with 9 bases in the middle. The V gene's germline CDR1 is MDHEN and CDR2 SYDVKM. CDR3 DNA: TGTGCCAGCATAGGCGGTTCGAACACCGGGGAGCTGTTTTTT. Translated: CASIGGSNTGELFF.